This T cell receptor beta chain was profiled in a study of CD4 T cells in relation to SARS-CoV-2 and coronaviruses. Overall study: Controls used an HIV-1 Nef peptide pool or no peptide. Study-level findings and limits: This crossreactivity analysis covered spike protein alone, no other viral proteins.

TCRdb keeps only in-frame clones here, not all; method: immunoSEQ multiplex PCR. Of about 23,000 clones in the sample, around 82% were seen once. The junction had 8 bases not matched to a gene; V was cut back by 5 bases and J by 0 bases. Germline V gene lookup returns CDR1 SEHNR and CDR2 FQNEAQ (reference sequence). There are 16 residues in the CDR3. On this clone itself: Its specificity is not known.

The unexposed donors gave CD4+ T cells in about 2011-2019, prior to COVID-19. After roughly 9 days of culture, CD4+ T cells were isolated. As cell numbers allowed, unexposed-donor CD4+ T cells faced SARS-CoV-2 S/N and four cold-coronavirus spikes. On days 3 and 7, cultures got half fresh IL-2 medium. V usage is TRBV7-9 and J usage is TRBJ2-5; 8 bases line up with TRBD2. The TCR was taken from a human donor in good health. Material for sequencing was CD4+ T cells from PBMCs, cultured in vitro. The CDR3 DNA sequence: TGTGCCAGCAGCCCGCCTAGCGGGCGGTACCAAGAGACCCAGTACTTC. Encoded protein: CASSPPSGRYQETQYF.